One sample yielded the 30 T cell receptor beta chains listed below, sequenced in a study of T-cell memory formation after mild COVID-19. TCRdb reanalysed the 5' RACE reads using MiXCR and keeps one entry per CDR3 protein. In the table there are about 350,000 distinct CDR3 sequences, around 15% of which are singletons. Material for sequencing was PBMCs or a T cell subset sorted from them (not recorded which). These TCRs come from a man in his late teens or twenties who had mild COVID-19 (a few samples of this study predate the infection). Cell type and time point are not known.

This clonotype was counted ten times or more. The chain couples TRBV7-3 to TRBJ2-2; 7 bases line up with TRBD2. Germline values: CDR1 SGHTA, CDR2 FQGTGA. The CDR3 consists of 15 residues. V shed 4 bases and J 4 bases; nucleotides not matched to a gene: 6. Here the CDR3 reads CASSSSSGGTGELFF. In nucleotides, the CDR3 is TGTGCCAGCAGCTCATCGTCGGGGGGCACCGGGGAGCTGTTTTTT. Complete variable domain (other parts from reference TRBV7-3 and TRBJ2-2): GAGVSQTPSNKVTEKGKYVELRCDPISGHTALYWYRQSLGQGPEFLIYFQGTGAADDSGLPNDRFFAVRPEGSVSTLKIQRTERGDSAVYLCASSSSSGGTGELFFGEGSRLTVL.

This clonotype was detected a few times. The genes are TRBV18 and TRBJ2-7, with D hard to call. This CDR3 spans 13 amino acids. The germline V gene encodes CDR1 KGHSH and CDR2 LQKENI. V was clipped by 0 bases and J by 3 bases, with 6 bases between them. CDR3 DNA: TGTGCCAGCTCACCACCATCTCTCTACGAGCAGTACTTC. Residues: CASSPPSLYEQYF. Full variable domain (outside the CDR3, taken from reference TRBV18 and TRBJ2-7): NAGVMQNPRHLVRRRGQEARLRCSPMKGHSHVYWYRQLPEEGLKFMVYLQKENIIDESGMPKERFSAEFPKEGPSILRIQQVVRGDSAAYFCASSPPSLYEQYFGPGTRLTVT.

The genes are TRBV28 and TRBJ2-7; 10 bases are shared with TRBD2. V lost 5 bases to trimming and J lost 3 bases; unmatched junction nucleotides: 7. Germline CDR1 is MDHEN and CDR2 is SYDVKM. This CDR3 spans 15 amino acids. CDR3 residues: CASSPLAGEHYEQYV. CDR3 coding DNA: TGTGCCAGCAGTCCCCTAGCGGGGGAGCACTACGAGCAGTACGTC.

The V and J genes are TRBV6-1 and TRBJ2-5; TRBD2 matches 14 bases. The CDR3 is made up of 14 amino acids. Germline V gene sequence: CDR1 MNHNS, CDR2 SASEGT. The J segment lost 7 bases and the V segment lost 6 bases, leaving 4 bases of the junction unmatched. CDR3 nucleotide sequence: TGTGCCAGCAGCCGACTAGCGGGGGGGGGGACCCAGTACTTC. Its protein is CASSRLAGGGTQYF.

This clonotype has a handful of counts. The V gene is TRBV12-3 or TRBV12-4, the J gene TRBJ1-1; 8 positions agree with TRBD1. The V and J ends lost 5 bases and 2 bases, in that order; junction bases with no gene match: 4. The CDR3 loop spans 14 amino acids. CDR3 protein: CASSQGARNTEAFF. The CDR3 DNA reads TGTGCCAGCAGTCAGGGGGCGCGAAACACTGAAGCTTTCTTT.

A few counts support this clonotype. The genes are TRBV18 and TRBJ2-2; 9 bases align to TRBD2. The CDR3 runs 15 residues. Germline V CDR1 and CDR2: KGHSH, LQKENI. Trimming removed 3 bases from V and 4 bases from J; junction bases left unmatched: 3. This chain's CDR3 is CASSPASGVTGELFF. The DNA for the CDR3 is TGTGCCAGCTCACCGGCTAGCGGGGTCACCGGGGAGCTGTTTTTT. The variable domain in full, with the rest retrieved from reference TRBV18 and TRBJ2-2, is NAGVMQNPRHLVRRRGQEARLRCSPMKGHSHVYWYRQLPEEGLKFMVYLQKENIIDESGMPKERFSAEFPKEGPSILRIQQVVRGDSAAYFCASSPASGVTGELFFGEGSRLTVL.

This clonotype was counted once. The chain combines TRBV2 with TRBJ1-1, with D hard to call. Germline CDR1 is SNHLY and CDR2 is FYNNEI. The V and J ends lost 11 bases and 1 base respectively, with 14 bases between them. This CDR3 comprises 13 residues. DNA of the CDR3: TGTGCCGGAAATCTACAGCCGAACACTGAAGCTTTCTTT. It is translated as CAGNLQPNTEAFF.

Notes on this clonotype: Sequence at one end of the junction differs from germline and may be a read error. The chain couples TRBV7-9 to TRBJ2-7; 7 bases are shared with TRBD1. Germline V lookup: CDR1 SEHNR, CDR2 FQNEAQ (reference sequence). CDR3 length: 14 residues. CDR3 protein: CASGLDDRAYEQYF. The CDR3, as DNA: TGTGCCAGCGGCTTAGATGACAGGGCCTACGAGCAGTACTTC. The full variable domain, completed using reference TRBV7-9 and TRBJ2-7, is DTGVSQNPRHKITKRGQNVTFRCDPISEHNRLYWYRQTLGQGPEFLTYFQNEAQLEKSRLLSDRFSAERPKGSFSTLEIQRTEQGDSAMYLCASGLDDRAYEQYFGPGTRLTVT.

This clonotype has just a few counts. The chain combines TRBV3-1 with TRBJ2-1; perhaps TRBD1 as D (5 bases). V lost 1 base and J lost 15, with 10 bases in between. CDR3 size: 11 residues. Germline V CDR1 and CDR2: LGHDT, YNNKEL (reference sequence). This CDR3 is CASSQGGGWFF. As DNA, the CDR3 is TGTGCCAGCAGCCAAGGGGGCGGATGGTTCTTC.

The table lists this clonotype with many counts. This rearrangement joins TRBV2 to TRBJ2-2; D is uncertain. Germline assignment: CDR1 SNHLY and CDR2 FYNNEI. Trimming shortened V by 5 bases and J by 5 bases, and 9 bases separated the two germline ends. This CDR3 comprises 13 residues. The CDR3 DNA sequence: TGTGCCAGCAGTCTTCACAGAACCGGGGAGCTGTTTTTT. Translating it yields CASSLHRTGELFF.

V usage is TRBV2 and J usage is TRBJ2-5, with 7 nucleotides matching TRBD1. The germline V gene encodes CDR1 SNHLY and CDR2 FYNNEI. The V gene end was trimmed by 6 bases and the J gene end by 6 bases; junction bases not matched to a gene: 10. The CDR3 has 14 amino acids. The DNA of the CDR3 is TGTGCCAGCAGGGATAACCGGGACAGCCAGACCCAGTACTTC. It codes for CASRDNRDSQTQYF.

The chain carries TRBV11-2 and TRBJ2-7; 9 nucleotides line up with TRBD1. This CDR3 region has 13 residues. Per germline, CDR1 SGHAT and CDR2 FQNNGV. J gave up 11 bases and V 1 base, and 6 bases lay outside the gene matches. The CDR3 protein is CASSLGTGAEEYV. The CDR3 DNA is TGTGCCAGCAGCTTAGGGACAGGGGCAGAGGAGTACGTC.

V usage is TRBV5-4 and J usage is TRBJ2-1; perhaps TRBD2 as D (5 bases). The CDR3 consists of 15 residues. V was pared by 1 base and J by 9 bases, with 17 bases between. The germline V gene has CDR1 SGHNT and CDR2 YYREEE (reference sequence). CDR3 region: CASSLSLARLSEQFF. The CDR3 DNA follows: TGTGCCAGCAGCTTGTCTCTAGCACGTTTGAGTGAGCAGTTCTTC.

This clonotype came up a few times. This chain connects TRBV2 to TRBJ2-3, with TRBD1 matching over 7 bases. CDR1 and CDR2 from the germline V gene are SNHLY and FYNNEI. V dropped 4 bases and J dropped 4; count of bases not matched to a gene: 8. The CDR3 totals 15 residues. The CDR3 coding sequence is TGTGCCAGCAGTGCCGGGACAACAGGGGCAGATACGCAGTATTTT. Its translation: CASSAGTTGADTQYF.

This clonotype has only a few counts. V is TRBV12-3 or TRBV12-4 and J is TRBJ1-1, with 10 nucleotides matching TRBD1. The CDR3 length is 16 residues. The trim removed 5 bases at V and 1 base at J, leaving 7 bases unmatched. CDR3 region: CASSIIRTGGNTEAFF. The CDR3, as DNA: TGTGCCAGCAGTATTATCCGGACAGGGGGGAACACTGAAGCTTTCTTT.

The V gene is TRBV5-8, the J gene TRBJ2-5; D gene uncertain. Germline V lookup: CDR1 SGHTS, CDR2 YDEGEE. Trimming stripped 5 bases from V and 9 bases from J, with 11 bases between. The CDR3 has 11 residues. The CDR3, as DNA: TGTGCCAGCAGACACTTTCGGGCCCAGTACTTC. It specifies CASRHFRAQYF.

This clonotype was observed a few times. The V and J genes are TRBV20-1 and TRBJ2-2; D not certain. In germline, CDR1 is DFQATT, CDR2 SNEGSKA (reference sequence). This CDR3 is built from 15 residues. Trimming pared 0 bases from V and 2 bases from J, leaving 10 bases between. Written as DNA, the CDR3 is TGCAGTGCTAGAGATTGGCAGTTTAACACCGGGGAGCTGTTTTTT. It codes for CSARDWQFNTGELFF.

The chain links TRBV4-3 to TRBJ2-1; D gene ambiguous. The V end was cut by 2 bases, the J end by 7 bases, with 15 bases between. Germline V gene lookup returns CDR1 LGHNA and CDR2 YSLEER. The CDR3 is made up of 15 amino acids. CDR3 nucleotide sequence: TGCGCCAGCAGCCAACTATCGACTCGGCAAAATGAGCAGTTCTTC. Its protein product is CASSQLSTRQNEQFF.

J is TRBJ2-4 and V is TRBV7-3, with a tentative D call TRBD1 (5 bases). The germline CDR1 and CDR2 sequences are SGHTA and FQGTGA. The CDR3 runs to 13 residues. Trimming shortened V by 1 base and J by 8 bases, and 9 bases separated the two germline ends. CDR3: CASSLRGNDIQYF. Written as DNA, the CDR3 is TGTGCCAGCAGCTTAAGGGGCAATGACATTCAGTACTTC.

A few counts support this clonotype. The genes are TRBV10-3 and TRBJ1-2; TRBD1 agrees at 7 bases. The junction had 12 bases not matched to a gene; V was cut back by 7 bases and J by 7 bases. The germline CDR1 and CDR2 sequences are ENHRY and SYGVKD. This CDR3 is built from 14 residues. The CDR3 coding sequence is TGTGCCATCACTGCGGACAGGACCTATGGTGGCTACACCTTC. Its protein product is CAITADRTYGGYTF.

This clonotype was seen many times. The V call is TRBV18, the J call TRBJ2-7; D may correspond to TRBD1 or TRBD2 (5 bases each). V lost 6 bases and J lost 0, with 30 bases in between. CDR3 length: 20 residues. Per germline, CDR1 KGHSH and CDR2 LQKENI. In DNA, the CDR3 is TGTGCCAGCTCGACTACCGGGACGGCCCCATCTAACCAGAGCTCCTACGAGCAGTACGTC. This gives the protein CASSTTGTAPSNQSSYEQYV.

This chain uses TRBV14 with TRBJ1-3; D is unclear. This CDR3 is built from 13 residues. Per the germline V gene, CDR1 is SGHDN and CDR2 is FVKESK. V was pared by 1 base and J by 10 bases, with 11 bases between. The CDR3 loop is CASSQGARLTIYF. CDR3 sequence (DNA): TGTGCCAGCAGCCAAGGGGCCAGGTTGACCATATATTTT.

For the CDR3, the DNA is TGCAGTGCTTTTCTAGGGCCGGGTGTAGTAGAGCAGTACTTC. Translation gives CSAFLGPGVVEQYF. The rearrangement links TRBV20-1 to TRBJ2-7; unclear D gene. V was cut by 5 bases and J by 7 bases, with 21 bases left in between. The germline V gene has CDR1 DFQATT and CDR2 SNEGSKA (reference sequence). The CDR3 covers 14 residues.

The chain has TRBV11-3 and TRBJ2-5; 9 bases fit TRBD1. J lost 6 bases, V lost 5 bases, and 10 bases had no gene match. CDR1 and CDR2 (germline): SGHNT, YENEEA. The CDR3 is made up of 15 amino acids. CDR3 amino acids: CASSRGTGTSQTQYF. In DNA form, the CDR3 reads TGTGCCAGCAGCCGCGGGACAGGGACCTCGCAGACCCAGTACTTC.

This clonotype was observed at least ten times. CDR3 bases: TGTGCCTGTTCACTAGCGGGGGCGGATACGCAGTATTTT. This gives the protein CACSLAGADTQYF. V and J are TRBV30 and TRBJ2-3, with 11 bases fitting TRBD2. With 6 bases clipped from V and 6 bases from J, the junction kept 5 bases outside the gene matches. The CDR3 contains 13 residues. Germline V lookup: CDR1 GTSNPN, CDR2 SVGIG (reference sequence).

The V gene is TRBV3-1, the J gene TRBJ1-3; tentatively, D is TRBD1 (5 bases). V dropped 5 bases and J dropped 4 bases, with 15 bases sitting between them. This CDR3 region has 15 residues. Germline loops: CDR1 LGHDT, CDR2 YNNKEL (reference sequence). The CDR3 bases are TGTGCCAGCAGCGAAGCCGGGACTGCGGGAAACACCATATATTTT. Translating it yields CASSEAGTAGNTIYF.

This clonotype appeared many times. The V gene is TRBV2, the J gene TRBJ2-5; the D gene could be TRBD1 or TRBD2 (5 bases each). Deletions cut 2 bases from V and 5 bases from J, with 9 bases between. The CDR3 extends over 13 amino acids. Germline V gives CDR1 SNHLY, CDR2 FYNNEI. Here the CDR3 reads CASSENRGETQYF. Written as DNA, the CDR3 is TGTGCCAGCAGTGAAAATCGGGGCGAGACCCAGTACTTC. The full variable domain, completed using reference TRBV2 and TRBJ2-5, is EPEVTQTPSHQVTQMGQEVILRCVPISNHLYFYWYRQILGQKVEFLVSFYNNEISEKSEIFDDQFSVERPDGSNFTLKIRSTKLEDSAMYFCASSENRGETQYFGPGTRLLVL.

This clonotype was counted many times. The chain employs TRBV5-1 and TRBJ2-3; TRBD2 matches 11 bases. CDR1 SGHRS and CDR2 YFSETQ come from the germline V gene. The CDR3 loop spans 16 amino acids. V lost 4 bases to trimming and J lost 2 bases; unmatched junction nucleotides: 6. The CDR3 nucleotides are TGCGCCAGCAGCGCGAGACTAGCGGGGTTCACAGATACGCAGTATTTT. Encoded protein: CASSARLAGFTDTQYF.

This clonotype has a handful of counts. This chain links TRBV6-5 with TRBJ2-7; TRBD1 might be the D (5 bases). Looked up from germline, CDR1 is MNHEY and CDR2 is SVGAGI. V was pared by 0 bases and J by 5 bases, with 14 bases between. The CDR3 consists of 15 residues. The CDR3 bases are TGTGCCAGCAGTTACTCGGCAGGGTCAGGTCACGAGCAGTACTTC. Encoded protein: CASSYSAGSGHEQYF.

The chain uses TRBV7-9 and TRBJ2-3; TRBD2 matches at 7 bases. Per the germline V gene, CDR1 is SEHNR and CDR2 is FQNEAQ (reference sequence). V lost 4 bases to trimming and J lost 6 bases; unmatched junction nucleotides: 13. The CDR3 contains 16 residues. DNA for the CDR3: TGTGCCAGCAGCTCCCGCGGCGGGGGAGGATCGGATACGCAGTATTTT. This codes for CASSSRGGGGSDTQYF.